The sequence of this TCR beta chain was determined in a study of OX40 agonist ivuxolimab in advanced cancers. Study summary: Two patients with cutaneous melanoma and one with hepatocellular carcinoma, three in total, showed partial responses.

The repertoire was sequenced with immunoSEQ multiplex PCR; TCRdb's copy has only in-frame clones and lacks some. The table shows fewer than 45,000 clones, with 85% to 90% occurring only once. The CDR3 is made up of 12 amino acids. Trimming shortened V by 0 bases and J by 11 bases, and 10 bases separated the two germline ends. From germline, CDR1 is LNHNV and CDR2 YYDKDF (reference sequence). The sample consisted of CD4+ or CD8+ T cells sorted from blood, taken in a trial of the OX40 agonist ivuxolimab. The gene calls are TRBV15 and TRBJ2-5; no clear D gene. The TCR comes from an adult with an advanced solid tumor such as melanoma, head and neck, liver or kidney cancer. As DNA, the CDR3 is TGTGCCACCAGCAGAGATAGGACGGAGCAGTACTTC. Protein: CATSRDRTEQYF.